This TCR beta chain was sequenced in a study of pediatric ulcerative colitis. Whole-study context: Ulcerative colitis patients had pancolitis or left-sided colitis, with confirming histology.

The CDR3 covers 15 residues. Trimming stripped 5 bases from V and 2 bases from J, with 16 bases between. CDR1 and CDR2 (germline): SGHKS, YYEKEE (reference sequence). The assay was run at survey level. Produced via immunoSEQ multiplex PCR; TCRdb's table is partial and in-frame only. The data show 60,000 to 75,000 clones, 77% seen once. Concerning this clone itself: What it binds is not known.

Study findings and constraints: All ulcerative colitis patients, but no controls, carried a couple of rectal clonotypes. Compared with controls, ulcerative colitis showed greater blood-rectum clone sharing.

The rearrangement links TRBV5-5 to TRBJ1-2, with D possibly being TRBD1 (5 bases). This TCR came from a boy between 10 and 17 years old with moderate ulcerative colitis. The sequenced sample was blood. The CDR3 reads CASSYYRDPNYGYTF. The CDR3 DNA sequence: TGTGCCAGCAGTTATTACCGGGACCCAAACTATGGCTACACCTTC.